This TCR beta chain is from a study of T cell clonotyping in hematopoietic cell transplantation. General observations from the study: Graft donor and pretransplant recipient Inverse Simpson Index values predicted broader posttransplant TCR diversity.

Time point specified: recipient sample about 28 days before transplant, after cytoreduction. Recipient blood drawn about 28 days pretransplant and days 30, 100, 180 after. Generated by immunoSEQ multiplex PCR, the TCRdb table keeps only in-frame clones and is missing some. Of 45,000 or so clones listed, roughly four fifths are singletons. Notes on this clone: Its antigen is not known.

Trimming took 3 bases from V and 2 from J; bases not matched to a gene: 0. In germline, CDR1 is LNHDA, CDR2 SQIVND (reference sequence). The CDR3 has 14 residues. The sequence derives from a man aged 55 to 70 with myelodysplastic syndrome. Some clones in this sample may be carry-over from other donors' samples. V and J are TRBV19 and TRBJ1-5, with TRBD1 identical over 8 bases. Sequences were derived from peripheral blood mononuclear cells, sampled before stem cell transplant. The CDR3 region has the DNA TGTGCCAGTAGTATGACAGGGGGCAATCAGCCCCAGCATTTT. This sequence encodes CASSMTGGNQPQHF.